Sequencing of this T cell receptor (beta chain) was carried out in a study of neoadjuvant anti-PD-1 for oral cavity cancer (dated by TCRdb to the early 2020s). In terms of the full investigation: Before curative-intent surgical resection, most patients were given three to four biweekly doses of nivolumab at 3 mg/kg. For patients who did not progress, a fourth nivolumab dose was given around day 43, followed by definitive surgical resection on days 50-56. Under RECIST 1.1, patients with complete response, partial response or stable disease were classed as responders, and patients with progression were classed as non-responders. A roughly 33% response rate was observed in the parent correlative cohort, in which about a dozen patients were included.

For deep sequencing, PBMC libraries mostly used approximately 0.45 ug of input genomic DNA, with six replicates for each sample. The immunoSEQ hsTCRbeta kit was used to prepare TCRbeta libraries, following the manufacturer's instructions. An Illumina NovaSeq 6000 S4 flow cell was used to sequence the final libraries, which had first been combined to 3 nM. Per the original workflow: The immunoSEQ Analyzer handled quality control and preprocessing of the raw data. The analysis was restricted to productive rearrangements, with each unique CDR3 amino acid sequence defining a clonotype. Repertoire clonality was estimated as the Gini-Simpson index, computed with the R package tcR. Student's t test was used to compare Gini indices, while Pearson correlation assessed associations with tumor size change. TCRdb re-hosts the immuneACCESS table, in-frame sequences only. Its copies lack some clones; in the studies checked, an unresolved V gene accounts for under half of them, and the cause for the rest is not known. That table supplies the V and J calls and clone size; D and trimming were determined from the DNA. This sample holds some 15,000 clones; roughly two thirds were observed only once. 3% of the sample is held by the ten biggest clonotypes.

Of note for this clone: Its antigen specificity is not known. Base qualities were left out, and no much larger clone turns up one base away.

General findings and caveats noted by the study authors: Within PBMCs, T cell clonality (Gini index) was significantly higher in non-responders than responders after neoadjuvant nivolumab. Only a few patients per response group were included in the TCR analyses, and larger cohorts for validation were called for by the authors. Higher pretreatment blood TCRbeta clonality and lower post-treatment tumor TCRbeta clonality were correlated with higher pretreatment blood Treg/Th17 ratios.

V was cut back by 0 bases and J by 7 bases, leaving a gap of 13 bases between them. From the cysteine through the phenylalanine, the CDR3 covers 16 amino acids. The retained sequence is limited to the CDR3, 48 bases, with the frame set at the first base. In the germline V gene, CDR1 corresponds to MGHRA and CDR2 to YSYEKL. The time point label, read with the paper, signifies: before neoadjuvant nivolumab. The patients had newly diagnosed stage II-IVA oral cavity squamous cell carcinoma and had not received any prior systemic or radiation treatment. The cohort was composed of patients with HPV-negative, locally advanced oral cavity squamous cell carcinoma. Peripheral blood mononuclear cells were analyzed directly and were not maintained or expanded in culture. The samples were drawn from a longitudinal correlative study tied to a single-arm phase II trial testing neoadjuvant nivolumab in oral cavity squamous cell carcinoma. Genomic DNA-based TCRbeta sequencing was performed on subject-matched pre- and post-treatment PBMCs and tumors from three responders and three non-responders. Peripheral blood mononuclear cells were collected once before nivolumab treatment and again after treatment, at the time of surgery. The Maxwell RSC DNA from Cells kit was used to extract genomic DNA from PBMCs.

The material sequenced was PBMCs, taken before nivolumab (anti-PD-1) treatment. The receptor was derived from a person aged 35-79 years with oral cavity squamous cell carcinoma. The chain employs TRBV4-1 and TRBJ1-6; the D gene cannot be named for sure. The DNA sequence is as follows: TGCGCCAGCAGCCAAGATTCTGTTCCTTCGAATTCACCCCTCCACTTT. Its coded protein is CASSQDSVPSNSPLHF.